The rows below give T cell receptor beta chains drawn from one sample of a study of T cell responses to AZD1222 COVID-19 vaccine. TCRdb's copy holds only in-frame clones and misses some; the assay was immunoSEQ multiplex PCR. Of roughly 170,000 clones listed, roughly 94% were seen once; the top ten hold about 1.5%. The sequencing used peripheral blood, collected 28 days after the second AZD1222 dose. All receptors come from an adult who received the AZD1222 COVID-19 vaccine. Both conserved end residues are part of each CDR3. A D gene is named only where the DNA matches it firmly. Some rows have no size entry. The others give once, few or many, or a class for an expanded clone.

j_gene,abundance,v_gene,d_gene,CDR3nt,CDR3aa
TRBJ2-2,NA,TRBV3-1/TRBV3-2,NA,TGTGCCAGCAGCCCCCGACTGAACACCGGGGAGCTGTTTTTT,CASSPRLNTGELFF
TRBJ1-1,NA,TRBV28,NA,TGTGCCAGCAGTTCCGGAGACACTGAAGCTTTCTTT,CASSSGDTEAFF
TRBJ2-7,NA,TRBV6-5,NA,TGTGCCAGCAGTTACTCGGCAACAACCGTCTCCTACGAGCAGTACTTC,CASSYSATTVSYEQYF
TRBJ1-6,NA,TRBV18,NA,TGTGCCAGCTCACCACCGGTGGCAAGTTCACCCCTCCACTTT,CASSPPVASSPLHF
TRBJ2-6,NA,TRBV11-2,NA,TGTGCCAGCAGTTACAGTGACTCTGGGGCCAACGTCCTGACTTTC,CASSYSDSGANVLTF
TRBJ1-5,NA,TRBV28,TRBD1,TGTGCCAGCAGCCTCCAAGGATTGGGGTTCAGGACAGGGGATAGCAATCAGCCCCAGCATTTT,CASSLQGLGFRTGDSNQPQHF
TRBJ1-3,NA,TRBV25-1,TRBD1,TGTGCCAGCAGTCCCAGGACAGGGACCGGAAACACCATATATTTT,CASSPRTGTGNTIYF
TRBJ2-3,once,TRBV29-1,NA,TGCAGCGTTGAAGGACCACTGGAGGATACGCAGTATTTT,CSVEGPLEDTQYF
TRBJ2-7,NA,TRBV9,NA,TGTGCCAGCAGCGTAGGGGTCGGGAGTAACTACGAGCAGTACTTC,CASSVGVGSNYEQYF
TRBJ2-7,NA,TRBV19,NA,TGTGCCAGTAGTAATAGGCCTTCCTACGAGCAGTACTTC,CASSNRPSYEQYF
TRBJ2-3,NA,TRBV19,TRBD2,TGTGCCAGTAGTATCCAAGCGGGAGTAGCAGATACGCAGTATTTT,CASSIQAGVADTQYF
TRBJ2-5,NA,TRBV9,NA,TGTGCCAGCAGTGCCCGTCAGGGTCAGCAAGAGACCCAGTACTTC,CASSARQGQQETQYF
TRBJ2-7,NA,TRBV6-2/TRBV6-3,TRBD2,TGTGCCAGCAGTTACTCCCCGGGGGGGGCCCAGGAGCAGTACTTC,CASSYSPGGAQEQYF
TRBJ2-1,NA,TRBV11-3,TRBD1,TGTGCCAGCAGCATAGTATGGGGACAGATTATGAATGAGCAGTTCTTC,CASSIVWGQIMNEQFF
TRBJ2-1,NA,TRBV6-5,TRBD2,TGTGCCAGCCGAAGATATGGTAGCGGGGGGGATGAGCAGTTCTTC,CASRRYGSGGDEQFF
TRBJ1-1,NA,TRBV14,TRBD1,TGTGCCAGCAGCCAAGATCTCGGACAGGGCGGAGTTGAAGCTTTCTTT,CASSQDLGQGGVEAFF
TRBJ1-4,NA,TRBV11-3,TRBD1,TGTGCCAGCAGCCGGAGGACAGGGGCTGGGGAAAAACTGTTTTTT,CASSRRTGAGEKLFF
TRBJ1-1,NA,TRBV7-9,NA,TGTGCCAGCAGCTTGGACTACATGAACACTGAAGCTTTCTTT,CASSLDYMNTEAFF
TRBJ1-6,NA,TRBV28,TRBD1,TGTGCCAGCAGTTTTGGACAGGAAGGTCTGTCCTATAATTCACCCCTCCACTTT,CASSFGQEGLSYNSPLHF
TRBJ1-3,NA,TRBV6-6,NA,TGTGCCAGCAGGCTTACTGGGGAGGGAAACACCATATATTTT,CASRLTGEGNTIYF
TRBJ1-5,NA,TRBV10-2,TRBD1,TGCGCCAGCAGGGAAGACAGGGGGTTTCAGCCCCAGCATTTT,CASREDRGFQPQHF
TRBJ2-5,NA,TRBV4-1,NA,TGCGCCAGCAGCCAAGATGTGCTGGGGGGTAGGGAGACCCAGTACTTC,CASSQDVLGGRETQYF
TRBJ1-2,once,TRBV27,NA,TGTGCCAGCAGTTTCCGGAAGGGGGGGGACTATGGCTACACCTTC,CASSFRKGGDYGYTF
TRBJ1-3,NA,TRBV19,TRBD1,TGTGCCAGTAGTATGGACAGGGTAGTTGGAAACACCATATATTTT,CASSMDRVVGNTIYF
TRBJ2-6,NA,TRBV14,TRBD1,TGTGCCAGCAGCCAAGTATGGGCGACAGGGACTGGGGCCAACGTCCTGACTTTC,CASSQVWATGTGANVLTF
TRBJ2-5,NA,TRBV6-5,NA,TGTGCCAGCAGTTACAATGGACGAGAAGAGACCCAGTACTTC,CASSYNGREETQYF
TRBJ2-1,NA,TRBV11-3,NA,TGTGCCAGCAGCCTCGGGACAGAGCAGTTCTTC,CASSLGTEQFF
TRBJ2-2,NA,TRBV2,NA,TGTGCCAGCAGCCTAGACGACACCGGGGAGCTGTTTTTT,CASSLDDTGELFF
TRBJ2-5,NA,TRBV7-2,TRBD2,TGTGCCAGCAGCTTCGCGGGGGAGGAGACCCAGTACTTC,CASSFAGEETQYF
TRBJ1-5,NA,TRBV5-5,NA,TGTGCCAGCAGCTTGGCCCTAGGCAATCAGCCCCAGCATTTT,CASSLALGNQPQHF
TRBJ2-7,once,TRBV5-1,TRBD1,TGCGCCAGCAGCTTGGCGGGACAGGGGGCGCACGAGCAGTACTTC,CASSLAGQGAHEQYF
TRBJ1-4,NA,TRBV6-2/TRBV6-3,TRBD1,TGTGCCAGCAGCCCGGACAGGGAGAATGAAAAACTGTTTTTT,CASSPDRENEKLFF
TRBJ2-1,NA,TRBV19,NA,TGTGCCAGTAGTATGTGGGACACCAACAATGAGCAGTTCTTC,CASSMWDTNNEQFF
TRBJ2-7,once,TRBV24-1,NA,TGTGCCACCAGTGATTTGGGGACCGACATGGCCGAGCAGTACTTC,CATSDLGTDMAEQYF
TRBJ2-7,NA,TRBV19,NA,TGTGCCAGTAGTATTATGCAGGGAGACTCCTACGAGCAGTACTTC,CASSIMQGDSYEQYF
TRBJ1-5,NA,TRBV23-1,TRBD1,TGCGCCAGCAGTCTCAGGGGGCAGGCCAATCAGCCCCAGCATTTT,CASSLRGQANQPQHF
TRBJ1-1,NA,TRBV9,NA,TGTGCCAGCAGCAGAGGATTGACACGGAACACTGAAGCTTTCTTT,CASSRGLTRNTEAFF
TRBJ1-4,NA,TRBV19,NA,TGTGCCAGTAGTATAGTCGCAACTAATGAAAAACTGTTTTTT,CASSIVATNEKLFF
TRBJ1-3,NA,TRBV7-2,NA,TGTGCCAGCAGCCTTGGGGGGTTCTCTGGAAACACCATATATTTT,CASSLGGFSGNTIYF
TRBJ1-2,few,TRBV6-5,TRBD1,TGTGCCAGCAGTTACGACAGGGGCGGGGGCTACACCTTC,CASSYDRGGGYTF
TRBJ1-1,NA,TRBV10-2,TRBD1,TGCGCCAGCACGGACAGGGGGCAGAGAGCTTTCTTT,CASTDRGQRAFF
TRBJ1-6,once,TRBV10-3,TRBD1,TGTGCCATCAGTGGGACCGACAGGGGAGTGATTAATTCACCCCTCCACTTT,CAISGTDRGVINSPLHF
TRBJ2-1,NA,TRBV7-2,NA,TGTGCCAGCAGCTTACCAGAGTCCAGTGAGCAGTTCTTC,CASSLPESSEQFF
TRBJ1-3,NA,TRBV10-2,NA,TGCGCCAGCAGGGAGGACAGCGGGCCTGGAAACACCATATATTTT,CASREDSGPGNTIYF
TRBJ1-1,NA,TRBV11-3,NA,TGTGCCAGCAGCTTATTGGCTGCGGGCACTGAAGCTTTCTTT,CASSLLAAGTEAFF
TRBJ2-5,NA,TRBV3-1/TRBV3-2,NA,TGTGCCAGCAGCCAAGATTTAGGCCTAGCTGGGGTCCAAGAGACCCAGTACTTC,CASSQDLGLAGVQETQYF
TRBJ1-1,NA,TRBV9,NA,TGTGCCAGCAGCGTAGTAGGGGTAGGGGACACTGAAGCTTTCTTT,CASSVVGVGDTEAFF
TRBJ2-1,NA,TRBV6-1,NA,TGTGCCAGCAGTGAAAGTGACGGAGGGGGGCATGAGCAGTTCTTC,CASSESDGGGHEQFF
TRBJ2-5,NA,TRBV12-5,TRBD2,TGTGCTAGTGGTTTCTTCTACTCCCCTTTAGCGGGCCCGGGACAGACCCAGTACTTC,CASGFFYSPLAGPGQTQYF
TRBJ2-6,NA,TRBV9,NA,TGTGCCAGCAGCGTATATGTCTCTGGGGCCAACGTCCTGACTTTC,CASSVYVSGANVLTF
TRBJ1-4,NA,TRBV5-1,NA,TGCGCCAGCAGCCAAACCAACTTGGGCGCGAATGAAAAACTGTTTTTT,CASSQTNLGANEKLFF
TRBJ2-2,once,TRBV18,NA,TGTGCCAGCTCATGGGACGTCGGGGAGCTGTTTTTT,CASSWDVGELFF
TRBJ1-1,NA,TRBV5-1,NA,TGCGCCAGCAGTATGGATTTGGAGAACACTGAAGCTTTCTTT,CASSMDLENTEAFF
TRBJ1-1,NA,TRBV2,TRBD1,TGTGCCAGCAGCGCAGGGGGCTACACTGAAGCTTTCTTT,CASSAGGYTEAFF
TRBJ1-1,NA,TRBV19,NA,TGTGCCAGTAGTATAGATCAGAGTTTCGGCACTGAAGCTTTCTTT,CASSIDQSFGTEAFF
TRBJ1-5,NA,TRBV29-1,NA,TGCAGCGTGGAAGGACGGGACACAGTACCACATCAGCCCCAGCATTTT,CSVEGRDTVPHQPQHF
TRBJ2-7,NA,TRBV9,NA,TGTGCCAGCAGCGCAGCGAGTAGCTCCTACGAGCAGTACTTC,CASSAASSSYEQYF
TRBJ2-7,NA,TRBV5-1,NA,TGCGCCAGCAGCTTGTACCGACAACCTACTTACGAGCAGTACTTC,CASSLYRQPTYEQYF
TRBJ2-7,once,TRBV6-5,TRBD1,TGTGCCAGCGGGACAGGCGCTTACGAGCAGTACTTC,CASGTGAYEQYF